Shown below are 12 T cell receptor beta chains from a single sample sequenced in a study of blood T cell repertoires in COVID-19. Here immunoSEQ multiplex PCR was the method, and the copy in TCRdb shows in-frame clones only, minus some. The profile covers more than 400,000 clones, with 70% to 90% appearing a single time and approximately 3.2% taken by the ten largest. Sequenced input: peripheral blood. The receptors shown here come from a human donor in a cohort sampled during active COVID-19.

The V gene is TRBV7-3, the J gene TRBJ2-5; 8 bases agree with TRBD2. CDR1 SGHTA and CDR2 FQGTGA come from the germline V gene. Losses at the gene ends were 2 bases for V and 4 bases for J; bases not matched to a gene: 9. The CDR3 is made up of 16 amino acids. CDR3 sequence reads: CASSLEPGTSRETQYF. In DNA, the CDR3 is TGTGCCAGCAGCTTAGAACCCGGGACTAGTAGAGAGACCCAGTACTTC.

The count of this clone is one. CDR3 sequence: CASSLGVAGGVEQFF. The CDR3 coding sequence is TGTGCCAGCAGCTTAGGGGTAGCGGGAGGGGTAGAGCAGTTCTTC. This rearrangement joins TRBV7-9 to TRBJ2-1, with TRBD2 identical over 11 bases. Germline CDR1 and CDR2: SEHNR and FQNEAQ (reference sequence). This CDR3 is built from 15 residues. J was trimmed by 10 bases and V by 1 base; bases with no gene match: 6.

The CDR3, as DNA: TGTGCCAGCAGCTTCAATAGTATTACGGGAGTGGTTGAGACCCAGTACTTC. This encodes CASSFNSITGVVETQYF. The chain recombines TRBV7-8 with TRBJ2-5; maybe TRBD2 (6 bases). Germline V lookup: CDR1 SGHVS, CDR2 FQNEAQ. CDR3 length equals 17 residues. V lost 3 bases to trimming and J lost 5 bases, with 22 bases between them.

The rearrangement links TRBV18 to TRBJ2-7, with a possible D match to TRBD2 (5 bases). V lost 3 bases to trimming and J lost 0 bases, with 12 bases between them. The CDR3 has 15 amino acids. The germline gives CDR1 KGHSH, CDR2 LQKENI. The CDR3 coding sequence is TGTGCCAGCTCACCCCTCCTCGGGAACTCCTACGAGCAGTACTTC. This encodes CASSPLLGNSYEQYF. Using reference TRBV18 and TRBJ2-7 for the parts outside the CDR3, the full variable domain is NAGVMQNPRHLVRRRGQEARLRCSPMKGHSHVYWYRQLPEEGLKFMVYLQKENIIDESGMPKERFSAEFPKEGPSILRIQQVVRGDSAAYFCASSPLLGNSYEQYFGPGTRLTVT.

The V and J genes are TRBV7-9 and TRBJ2-2, with D perhaps matching TRBD2 (6 bases). V was shortened by 5 bases and J by 0 bases, with 13 bases between the two germline ends. CDR1 is SEHNR and CDR2 is FQNEAQ in the germline V gene (reference sequence). The CDR3 is 16 residues long. The CDR3 reads CASSARAGSNTGELFF. The CDR3 nucleotides are TGTGCCAGCAGCGCCCGGGCGGGGTCGAACACCGGGGAGCTGTTTTTT.

DNA of the CDR3: TGTGCCAGCAGCCCTGGGAGCGGGGGTGACAATGAGCAGTTCTTC. Translation: CASSPGSGGDNEQFF. The rearrangement joins TRBV11-3 to TRBJ2-1, with 8 bases aligning to TRBD2. The germline gives CDR1 SGHNT, CDR2 YENEEA. Germline trimming cut 5 bases from V and 5 bases from J; bases unmatched to any gene: 8. CDR3 length equals 15 residues. Looking up the rest from reference TRBV11-3 and TRBJ2-1 gives the full variable domain: EAGVVQSPRYKIIEKKQPVAFWCNPISGHNTLYWYLQNLGQGPELLIRYENEEAVDDSQLPKDRFSAERLKGVDSTLKIQPAELGDSAVYLCASSPGSGGDNEQFFGPGTRLTVL.

V and J are TRBV18 and TRBJ2-1; 9 nucleotides align to TRBD2. The CDR3 loop spans 16 amino acids. The V gene's germline CDR1 is KGHSH and CDR2 LQKENI. Losses at the gene ends were 6 bases for V and 6 bases for J; bases not matched to a gene: 12. CDR3 nucleotides: TGTGCCAGCTCGTATCCGGGACTAGCATATATCAATGAGCAGTTCTTC. Encoded protein: CASSYPGLAYINEQFF.

V and J are TRBV11-2 and TRBJ1-2; D unresolved. Germline assignment: CDR1 SGHAT and CDR2 FQNNGV. The CDR3 contains 15 residues. Trimming cost V 8 bases and J 0 bases, with 16 bases left between them. The CDR3 DNA reads as TGTGCCAGCGGAATTCACGGGGTTACTAACTATGGCTACACCTTC. This translates into CASGIHGVTNYGYTF.

The rearrangement joins TRBV2 to TRBJ1-5, with D possibly matching TRBD1 (6 bases). V dropped 6 bases and J dropped 0 bases, with 12 bases sitting between them. The CDR3 is 15 residues long. CDR1 SNHLY and CDR2 FYNNEI come from the germline V gene. CDR3 region: CASRPGDLSNQPQHF. The CDR3 bases are TGTGCCAGCAGGCCAGGGGACCTTAGCAATCAGCCCCAGCATTTT.

This chain connects TRBV4-1 to TRBJ2-1, with TRBD2 as a possible D gene (6 bases). With 3 bases removed from V and 4 bases from J, the gap between germline ends came to 13 bases. CDR1 MGHRA and CDR2 YSYEKL come from the germline V gene. The CDR3 sequence is 15 residues long. CDR3 sequence (DNA): TGCGCCAGCAGCCAGGCTGGTGGGACTTACAATGAGCAGTTCTTC. This sequence encodes CASSQAGGTYNEQFF.

The V gene is TRBV6-6, the J gene TRBJ1-1, with TRBD1 matching 9 bases. Trimming removed 6 bases from V and 5 bases from J; junction bases left unmatched: 7. The CDR3 runs to 14 residues. The germline V gene has CDR1 MNHNY and CDR2 SVGAGI (reference sequence). This CDR3 is CASSTTGGRTEAFF. The DNA of the CDR3 is TGTGCCAGCAGCACTACAGGGGGCCGGACTGAAGCTTTCTTT.

V gene TRBV9 combines with J gene TRBJ2-6; a weak D match, TRBD2 (6 bases). Germline loops: CDR1 SGDLS, CDR2 YYNGEE. The CDR3 totals 17 residues. The V gene lost 3 bases and the J gene lost 1 base, with 14 bases spanning the gap. The DNA for the CDR3 is TGTGCCAGCAGCGGCGGGACGTTTCCTTCTGGGGCCAACGTCCTGACTTTC. Encoded protein: CASSGGTFPSGANVLTF.